The rows below give T cell receptor beta chains drawn from one sample of a study of blood T cell repertoires in COVID-19. Sequencing used immunoSEQ multiplex PCR; TCRdb keeps in-frame clones, though not all of them. The sample consists of hundreds of thousands of clones, 80% to 90% of them appearing once. Sequenced: peripheral blood. All receptors come from a woman aged 45-59 years who had recovered from COVID-19. The CDR3 runs from the conserved cysteine through the conserved F or W. A D gene is named only where the DNA matches it firmly. Rows may omit the clone size; those that give it use once, few, many or a size class.

D,size,V,J,CDR3,DNA
-,-,TRBV4-3,TRBJ1-1,CASSQGIGGMNTEAFF,TGCGCCAGCAGCCAAGGTATCGGCGGGATGAACACTGAAGCTTTCTTT
-,many,TRBV18,TRBJ2-7,CASSPTSGYEQYF,TGTGCCAGCTCACCTACGTCAGGCTACGAGCAGTACTTC
TRBD1,-,TRBV10-3,TRBJ2-5,CAISDSGQGSETQYF,TGTGCCATCAGTGATTCGGGACAGGGGTCTGAGACCCAGTACTTC
TRBD2,-,TRBV19,TRBJ2-1,CASITSGGAVNEQFF,TGTGCCAGTATCACTAGCGGGGGGGCAGTGAATGAGCAGTTCTTC
-,-,TRBV9,TRBJ2-1,CASSVSGTYNEQFF,TGTGCCAGCAGCGTTAGCGGAACTTACAATGAGCAGTTCTTC
TRBD1,once,TRBV7-9,TRBJ1-4,CASSYGQGREKLFF,TGTGCCAGCAGTTACGGACAGGGGCGCGAAAAACTGTTTTTT
-,-,TRBV15,TRBJ1-2,CATSRETRGIGYTF,TGTGCCACCAGCAGAGAAACACGTGGCATAGGCTACACCTTC
-,-,TRBV29-1,TRBJ1-1,CSVENPGRSYTEAFF,TGCAGCGTTGAAAATCCTGGCAGGTCTTACACTGAAGCTTTCTTT
-,-,TRBV5-6,TRBJ1-1,CASSFVETEAFF,TGTGCCAGCAGTTTTGTCGAGACTGAAGCTTTCTTT
TRBD1,-,TRBV18,TRBJ1-2,CASSPAPQGAEGYTF,TGTGCCAGCTCACCCGCGCCTCAGGGGGCGGAGGGCTACACCTTC
TRBD1,-,TRBV19,TRBJ1-4,CASSETRDSANEKLFF,TGTGCCAGTAGTGAGACCCGGGACAGCGCGAATGAAAAACTGTTTTTT
TRBD1,-,TRBV28,TRBJ1-6,CASSPGGAGQGANSPLHF,TGTGCCAGCAGTCCAGGCGGCGCGGGACAGGGGGCCAATTCACCCCTCCACTTT
TRBD2,-,TRBV28,TRBJ2-7,CATTLAGTTYEQYF,TGTGCCACGACCTTAGCGGGAACTACCTACGAGCAGTACTTC
-,-,TRBV3-1/TRBV3-2,TRBJ1-1,CASSQDRANTEAFF,TGTGCCAGCAGCCAAGACAGGGCGAACACTGAAGCTTTCTTT
TRBD1,once,TRBV6-5,TRBJ1-5,CASTSDRNQPQHF,TGTGCCAGCACTTCGGACAGGAATCAGCCCCAGCATTTT
-,-,TRBV28,TRBJ1-5,CASSLSGGNQPQHF,TGTGCCAGCAGTTTGTCAGGGGGCAATCAGCCCCAGCATTTT
-,-,TRBV5-8,TRBJ1-3,CASSLSSGSGNTIYF,TGTGCCAGCAGCTTGTCTTCCGGCTCTGGAAACACCATATATTTT
-,once,TRBV19,TRBJ1-6,CASSARDTDSPLHF,TGTGCCAGTAGTGCCCGGGACACTGATTCACCCCTCCACTTT
TRBD1,-,TRBV4-2,TRBJ2-5,CASSQAWGTGSETQYF,TGTGCCAGCAGCCAAGCCTGGGGGACAGGGTCAGAGACCCAGTACTTC
-,-,TRBV21-1,TRBJ1-4,CASSDTGKGGEKLFF,TGTGCCAGCAGCGACACAGGGAAAGGGGGTGAAAAACTGTTTTTT
TRBD1,-,TRBV7-2,TRBJ1-1,CASSFLGGARTEAFF,TGTGCCAGCAGCTTTTTAGGGGGCGCGAGGACTGAAGCTTTCTTT
TRBD2,medium-sized,TRBV4-2,TRBJ2-5,CASSQDQSLAATGETQYF,TGTGCCAGCAGCCAAGACCAATCACTAGCGGCTACGGGAGAGACCCAGTACTTC